Listed below are T cell receptor beta chains from one sample, sequenced in a study of human T cells and chemical hapten exposure. MiXCR, applied by TCRdb to the RACE reads, yields one record per CDR3 protein. There are over 100,000 distinct CDR3 sequences in the sample; approximately 8.3% occur only once, and roughly 2% lies in the top ten. Sequencing input: whole blood. The receptors were sampled from a male donor in good health. Some clones in this sample may be carry-over from other donors' samples. CDR3s include the opening cysteine and the closing phenylalanine or tryptophan. A D gene is named only where the DNA matches it firmly. Rows may omit the clone size; those that give it use once, few, many or a size class.

j_gene | d_gene | v_gene | abundance | CDR3nt | CDR3aa
TRBJ2-1 | . | TRBV19 | many | TGTGCCAGTAGTATAGGCACGACCGTTCCTCCCAATGAGCAGTTCTTC | CASSIGTTVPPNEQFF
TRBJ1-3 | . | TRBV20-1 | many | TGCAGTGCTAGAGATCCGGGGGGAAACACCATATATTTT | CSARDPGGNTIYF
TRBJ2-3 | . | TRBV7-2 | many | TGTGCCAGCAGCTTAGCTCAGGGGGGTCCAGATACGCAGTATTTT | CASSLAQGGPDTQYF
TRBJ2-7 | . | TRBV7-2 | many | TGTGCCAGCAGCGCAAGCATCGCAGGCCGCTCCTACGAGCAGTACTTC | CASSASIAGRSYEQYF
TRBJ2-3 | TRBD1 | TRBV5-1 | many | TGCGCCAGCACCGGACAGGGTTCCACAGATACGCAGTATTTT | CASTGQGSTDTQYF
TRBJ2-3 | TRBD1 | TRBV18 | . | TGTGCCAGCTCACTGGACAGGGGGCATCAAGATACGCAGTATTTT | CASSLDRGHQDTQYF
TRBJ2-7 | . | TRBV3-1 | . | TGTGCCAGCAGCCTCTTCCGGGACCCAGCCTACGAGCAGTACTTC | CASSLFRDPAYEQYF
TRBJ2-1 | TRBD2 | TRBV4-2 | few | TGTGCCAGCAGCCCCGGGGGGACGGGATACTCCTACAATGAGCAGTTCTTC | CASSPGGTGYSYNEQFF
TRBJ2-6 | . | TRBV5-4 | . | TGTGCCAGCAGCTTGGATTTTGATGCTGGGGCCAACGTCCTGACTTTC | CASSLDFDAGANVLTF
TRBJ1-5 | . | TRBV4-2 | . | TGTGCCAGCAGCCAAGATGACCTGAGGGGGACCGACCAGCCCCAGCATTTT | CASSQDDLRGTDQPQHF
TRBJ2-7 | . | TRBV21-1 | . | TGTGCCAGCAGCAAATTGGACAGGGGCGGCGAGCAGTACTTC | CASSKLDRGGEQYF
TRBJ2-7 | TRBD2 | TRBV9 | . | TGTGCCAGCAGCGTAGAGCCAGTACCCCTAGCGGCAGCCTCCTACGAGCAGTACTTC | CASSVEPVPLAAASYEQYF
TRBJ2-3 | . | TRBV7-3 | . | TGTGCCAGCAGCTTAAGGCTGACTAGCACAGATACGCAGTATTTT | CASSLRLTSTDTQYF
TRBJ2-3 | . | TRBV6-2/TRBV6-3 | . | TGTGCCAGCAGTTACACCGATGGGACTGGGCCAGATACGCAGTATTTT | CASSYTDGTGPDTQYF
TRBJ2-1 | TRBD1 | TRBV6-6 | many | TGTGCCAGCGGTAGGACAGGGGGTTTTTACAATGAGCAGTTCTTC | CASGRTGGFYNEQFF
TRBJ2-1 | . | TRBV2 | . | TGTGCCAGCAGGGACGGGGAGGTAACTTACAATGAGCAGTTCTTC | CASRDGEVTYNEQFF
TRBJ2-2 | TRBD1 | TRBV5-1 | many | TGCGCCAGCAGCTGGGACAGACTGAACACCGGGGAGCTGTTTTTT | CASSWDRLNTGELFF
TRBJ2-1 | . | TRBV12-3/TRBV12-4 | few | TGTGCCAGCACCATGGCGCTAGCAGGATCCTACAATGAGCAGTTCTTC | CASTMALAGSYNEQFF
TRBJ1-5 | TRBD1 | TRBV7-9 | many | TGTGCCAGCAGTATCACAGGGGATCAGCCCCAGCATTTT | CASSITGDQPQHF
TRBJ2-5 | . | TRBV7-9 | few | TGTGCCAGCAGCTTGACAGCACAAGAGACCCAGTACTTC | CASSLTAQETQYF
TRBJ1-2 | . | TRBV29-1 | . | TGCAGCGTTGAAGTGCCCATAGATGGCTACACCTTC | CSVEVPIDGYTF
TRBJ1-1 | . | TRBV29-1 | many | TGCAGCGTTATCGCAACAGGCACTGAAGCTTTCTTT | CSVIATGTEAFF
TRBJ1-1 | . | TRBV12-3/TRBV12-4 | . | TGTGCCAGCAGCCGCGCCCACACTGAAGCTTTCTTT | CASSRAHTEAFF